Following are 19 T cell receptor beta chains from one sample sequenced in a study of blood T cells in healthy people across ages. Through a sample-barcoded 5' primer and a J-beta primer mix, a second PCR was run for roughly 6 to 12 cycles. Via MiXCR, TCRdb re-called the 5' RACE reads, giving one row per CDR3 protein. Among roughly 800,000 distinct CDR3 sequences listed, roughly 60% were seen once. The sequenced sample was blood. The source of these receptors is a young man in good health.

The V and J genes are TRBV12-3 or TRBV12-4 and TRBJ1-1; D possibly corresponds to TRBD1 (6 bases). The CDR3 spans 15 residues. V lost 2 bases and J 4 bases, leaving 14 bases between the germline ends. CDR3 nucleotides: TGTGCCAGCAGTTTAACGGGGGGCGTACTCACTGAAGCTTTCTTT. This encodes CASSLTGGVLTEAFF.

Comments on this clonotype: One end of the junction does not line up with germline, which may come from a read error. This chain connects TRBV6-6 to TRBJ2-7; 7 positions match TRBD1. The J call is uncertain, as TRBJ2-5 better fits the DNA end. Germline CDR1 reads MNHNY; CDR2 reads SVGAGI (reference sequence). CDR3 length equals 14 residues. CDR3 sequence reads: CASSDSGQRETQYF. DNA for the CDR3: TGTGCCAGCAGTGACTCGGGACAGAGGGAGACCCAGTACTTC.

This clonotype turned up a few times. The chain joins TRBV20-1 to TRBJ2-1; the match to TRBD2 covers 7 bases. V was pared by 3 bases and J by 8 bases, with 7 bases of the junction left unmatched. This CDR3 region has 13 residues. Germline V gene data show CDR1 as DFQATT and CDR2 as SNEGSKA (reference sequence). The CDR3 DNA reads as TGCAGTGCTAGCCGGCGGGAGTGGGATGAGCAGTTCTTC. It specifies CSASRREWDEQFF.

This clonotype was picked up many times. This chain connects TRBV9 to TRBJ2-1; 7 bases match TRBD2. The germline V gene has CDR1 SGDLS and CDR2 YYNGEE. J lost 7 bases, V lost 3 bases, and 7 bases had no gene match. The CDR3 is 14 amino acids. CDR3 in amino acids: CASSDGAGVNEQFF. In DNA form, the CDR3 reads TGTGCCAGCAGCGATGGGGCGGGAGTTAATGAGCAGTTCTTC.

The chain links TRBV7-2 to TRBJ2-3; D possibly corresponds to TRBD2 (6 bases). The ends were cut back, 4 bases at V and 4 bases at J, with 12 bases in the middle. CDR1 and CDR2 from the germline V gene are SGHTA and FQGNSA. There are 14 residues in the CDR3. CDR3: CASSSGLIPDTQYF. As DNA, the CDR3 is TGTGCCAGCAGCTCCGGACTAATTCCAGATACGCAGTATTTT.

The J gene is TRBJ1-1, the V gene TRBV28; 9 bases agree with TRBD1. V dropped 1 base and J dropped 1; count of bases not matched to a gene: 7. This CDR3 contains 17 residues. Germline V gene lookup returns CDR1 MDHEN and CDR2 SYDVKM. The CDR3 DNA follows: TGTGCCAGCAGTTTATACAGGGGGCGTTTCTCGAACACTGAAGCTTTCTTT. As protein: CASSLYRGRFSNTEAFF.

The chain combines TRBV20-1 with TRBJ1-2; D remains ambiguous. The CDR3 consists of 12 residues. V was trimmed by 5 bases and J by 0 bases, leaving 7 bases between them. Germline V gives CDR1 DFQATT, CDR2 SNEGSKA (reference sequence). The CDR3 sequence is CSAPWTNYGYTF. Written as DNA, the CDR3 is TGCAGTGCTCCATGGACTAACTATGGCTACACCTTC.

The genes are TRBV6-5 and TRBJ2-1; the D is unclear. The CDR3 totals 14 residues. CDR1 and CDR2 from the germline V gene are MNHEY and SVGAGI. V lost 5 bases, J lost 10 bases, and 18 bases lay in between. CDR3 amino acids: CASSTSFMAIEQFF. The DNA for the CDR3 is TGTGCCAGCAGTACCTCCTTTATGGCGATAGAGCAGTTCTTC.

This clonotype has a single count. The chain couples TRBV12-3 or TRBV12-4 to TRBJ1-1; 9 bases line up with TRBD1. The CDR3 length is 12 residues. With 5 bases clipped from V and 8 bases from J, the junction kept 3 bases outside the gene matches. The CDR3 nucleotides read TGTGCCAGCAGTACAGGGGGCGTGGAAGCTTTCTTT. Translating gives CASSTGGVEAFF.

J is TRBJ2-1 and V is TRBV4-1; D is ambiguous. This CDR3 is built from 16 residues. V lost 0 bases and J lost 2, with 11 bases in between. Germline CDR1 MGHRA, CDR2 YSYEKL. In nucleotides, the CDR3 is TGCGCCAGCAGCCAAGAATACGAGGTAGCCTACAATGAGCAGTTCTTC. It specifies CASSQEYEVAYNEQFF.

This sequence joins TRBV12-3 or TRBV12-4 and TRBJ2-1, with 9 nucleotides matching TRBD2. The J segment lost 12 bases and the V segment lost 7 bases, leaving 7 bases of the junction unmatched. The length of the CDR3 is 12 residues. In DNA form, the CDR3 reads TGTGCCAGCATGCTAGCGGGAATTGGGCAGTTCTTC. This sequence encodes CASMLAGIGQFF.

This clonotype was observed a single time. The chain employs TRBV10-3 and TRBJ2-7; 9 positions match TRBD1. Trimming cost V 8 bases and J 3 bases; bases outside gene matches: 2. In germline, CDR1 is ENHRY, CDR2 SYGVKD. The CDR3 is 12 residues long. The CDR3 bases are TGTGCCATCGGGACAGGGTACTACGAGCAGTACTTC. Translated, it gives CAIGTGYYEQYF.

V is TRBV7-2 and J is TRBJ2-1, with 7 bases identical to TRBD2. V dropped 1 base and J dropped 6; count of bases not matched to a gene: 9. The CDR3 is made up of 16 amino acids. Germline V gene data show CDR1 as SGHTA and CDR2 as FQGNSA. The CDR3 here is CASSLGGGRLANEQFF. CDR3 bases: TGTGCCAGCAGCTTAGGGGGCGGGCGACTAGCCAATGAGCAGTTCTTC.

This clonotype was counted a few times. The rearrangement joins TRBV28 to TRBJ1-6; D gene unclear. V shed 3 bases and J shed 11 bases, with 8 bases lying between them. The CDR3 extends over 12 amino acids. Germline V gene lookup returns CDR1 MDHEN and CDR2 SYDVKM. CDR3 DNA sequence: TGTGCCAGCAGTTTGTCGGAGGCACCCCTCCACTTT. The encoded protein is CASSLSEAPLHF.

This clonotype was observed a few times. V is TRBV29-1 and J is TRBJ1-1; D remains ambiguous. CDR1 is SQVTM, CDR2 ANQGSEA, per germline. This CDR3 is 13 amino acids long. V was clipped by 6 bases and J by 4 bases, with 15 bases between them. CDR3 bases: TGCAGCGTGGGCCGGGGAACCCTCACTGAAGCTTTCTTT. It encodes CSVGRGTLTEAFF. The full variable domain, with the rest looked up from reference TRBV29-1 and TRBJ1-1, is SAVISQKPSRDICQRGTSLTIQCQVDSQVTMMFWYRQQPGQSLTLIATANQGSEATYESGFVIDKFPISRPNLTFSTLTVSNMSPEDSSIYLCSVGRGTLTEAFFGQGTRLTVV.

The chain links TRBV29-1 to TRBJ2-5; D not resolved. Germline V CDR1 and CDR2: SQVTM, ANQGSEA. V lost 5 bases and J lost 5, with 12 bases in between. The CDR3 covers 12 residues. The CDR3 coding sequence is TGCAGCGTTCAGGCTGCGTGGGAGACCCAGTACTTC. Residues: CSVQAAWETQYF. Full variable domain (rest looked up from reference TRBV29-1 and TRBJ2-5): SAVISQKPSRDICQRGTSLTIQCQVDSQVTMMFWYRQQPGQSLTLIATANQGSEATYESGFVIDKFPISRPNLTFSTLTVSNMSPEDSSIYLCSVQAAWETQYFGPGTRLLVL.

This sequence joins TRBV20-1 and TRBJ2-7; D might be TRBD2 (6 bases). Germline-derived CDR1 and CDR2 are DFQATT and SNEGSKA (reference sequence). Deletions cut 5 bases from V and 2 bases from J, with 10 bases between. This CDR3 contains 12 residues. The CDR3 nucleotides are TGCAGTGCTCGGACTACTACCTACGAGCAGTACTTC. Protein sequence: CSARTTTYEQYF.

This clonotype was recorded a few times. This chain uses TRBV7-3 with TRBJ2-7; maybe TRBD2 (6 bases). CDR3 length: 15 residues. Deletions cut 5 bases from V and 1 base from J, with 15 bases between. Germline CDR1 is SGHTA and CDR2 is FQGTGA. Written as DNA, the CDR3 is TGTGCCAGCAGCGCAACTGGGGGGTATTCCTACGAGCAGTACTTC. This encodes CASSATGGYSYEQYF. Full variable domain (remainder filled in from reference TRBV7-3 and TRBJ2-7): GAGVSQTPSNKVTEKGKYVELRCDPISGHTALYWYRQSLGQGPEFLIYFQGTGAADDSGLPNDRFFAVRPEGSVSTLKIQRTERGDSAVYLCASSATGGYSYEQYFGPGTRLTVT.

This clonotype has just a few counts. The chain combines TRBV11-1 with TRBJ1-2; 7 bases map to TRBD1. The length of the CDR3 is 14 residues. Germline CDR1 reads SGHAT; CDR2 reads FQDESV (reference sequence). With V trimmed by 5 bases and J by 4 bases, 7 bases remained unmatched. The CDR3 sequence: CASSLRGKSYGYTF. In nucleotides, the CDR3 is TGTGCCAGCAGCCTCAGGGGGAAGTCCTATGGCTACACCTTC. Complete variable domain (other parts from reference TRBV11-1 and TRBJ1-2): EAEVAQSPRYKITEKSQAVAFWCDPISGHATLYWYRQILGQGPELLVQFQDESVVDDSQLPKDRFSAERLKGVDSTLKIQPAELGDSAMYLCASSLRGKSYGYTFGSGTRLTVV.